A single sample gave rise to the 13 T cell receptor beta chains below, sequenced in a study of blood T cell repertoires in COVID-19 (TCRdb year 2020). To prepare the library, the immunoSEQ multiplex PCR assay was applied. The table was pulled from immuneACCESS by TCRdb, which kept in-frame rearrangements only. Such tables lose some clones; where checked, under half of the loss comes from unresolved V genes, and the rest has no known cause. This sample comprises hundreds of thousands of clones, more than 70% of them detected only once. The top ten constitute 8.2% of the sample. The specimen was peripheral blood. The receptor source for this set is a woman between 45 and 65 years old with acute or convalescent COVID-19.

The gene calls are TRBV2 and TRBJ2-7; a possible D gene is TRBD1 (6 bases). Germline V gives CDR1 SNHLY, CDR2 FYNNEI. V lost 5 bases, J lost 4 bases, and 15 bases lay in between. There are 14 residues in the CDR3. CDR3: CASSPDVQGYEQYF. The CDR3 DNA sequence: TGTGCCAGCAGTCCGGATGTACAGGGATACGAGCAGTACTTC.

About this clone: Additional DNA sequences in this sample encode the identical CDR3. V is TRBV5-1 and J is TRBJ2-3; 9 bases map to TRBD1. V gave up 2 bases and J gave up 0 bases; unmatched junction bases: 1. Germline V gene sequence: CDR1 SGHRS, CDR2 YFSETQ. This CDR3 is 15 amino acids long. The CDR3 region is CASSLQGASTDTQYF. The CDR3 nucleotides read TGCGCCAGCAGCTTACAGGGGGCTAGCACAGATACGCAGTATTTT.

The gene calls are TRBV19 and TRBJ1-3; 10 nucleotides agree with TRBD1. V was pared by 6 bases and J by 0 bases, with 11 bases of the junction left unmatched. This CDR3 contains 18 residues. Germline lookup yields CDR1 LNHDA and CDR2 SQIVND (reference sequence). DNA for the CDR3: TGTGCCAGTAGCACGCGGGACAGGGGCCTTTACTCTGGAAACACCATATATTTT. Translation gives CASSTRDRGLYSGNTIYF.

The chain combines TRBV19 with TRBJ1-1; TRBD1 matches 7 bases. The CDR3 extends over 14 amino acids. Germline V CDR1 and CDR2: LNHDA, SQIVND (reference sequence). J was trimmed by 1 base and V by 1 base; bases with no gene match: 0. CDR3 region: CASSIGQGNTEAFF. CDR3 sequence (DNA): TGTGCCAGTAGTATAGGACAGGGGAACACTGAAGCTTTCTTT.

The CDR3 sequence is CASSLSTGMNTGELFF. CDR3 coding DNA: TGTGCCAGCAGTTTAAGCACCGGGATGAACACCGGGGAGCTGTTTTTT. This chain joins TRBV7-9 and TRBJ2-2, with a possible D match to TRBD2 (5 bases). Germline loops: CDR1 SEHNR, CDR2 FQNEAQ (reference sequence). V lost 6 bases and J 1 base, leaving 15 bases between the germline ends. CDR3 length: 16 amino acids.

This sequence joins TRBV5-8 and TRBJ2-1; 8 bases map to TRBD2. Germline trimming cut 4 bases from V and 10 bases from J; bases unmatched to any gene: 10. Germline V gives CDR1 SGHTS, CDR2 YDEGEE. The CDR3 length is 14 residues. The CDR3 nucleotides are TGTGCCAGCAGCCTACTAGGCGGGGGGAGGGAGCAGTTCTTC. As protein: CASSLLGGGREQFF.

The chain employs TRBV5-6 and TRBJ1-6; tentatively, D is TRBD1 (6 bases). Trimming removed 3 bases from V and 5 bases from J, with 9 bases in between. This CDR3 spans 14 amino acids. CDR1 and CDR2 from the germline V gene are SGHDT and YYEEEE. DNA of the CDR3: TGTGCCAGCAGCTCGGACAGAAATAATTCACCCCTCCACTTT. It encodes CASSSDRNNSPLHF. The full variable domain, with the rest looked up from reference TRBV5-6 and TRBJ1-6, is DAGVTQSPTHLIKTRGQQVTLRCSPKSGHDTVSWYQQALGQGPQFIFQYYEEEERQRGNFPDRFSGHQFPNYSSELNVNALLLGDSALYLCASSSDRNNSPLHFGNGTRLTVT.

This sequence joins TRBV29-1 and TRBJ1-1, with TRBD1 matching over 7 bases. There are 16 residues in the CDR3. The trim removed 3 bases at V and 4 bases at J, leaving 14 bases unmatched. Germline V gene sequence: CDR1 SQVTM, CDR2 ANQGSEA. For the CDR3, the DNA is TGCAGCGTTGAGTGGGTAGACAGGGAGGTAACCACTGAAGCTTTCTTT. Amino acid sequence: CSVEWVDREVTTEAFF. Complete variable domain (other parts from reference TRBV29-1 and TRBJ1-1): SAVISQKPSRDICQRGTSLTIQCQVDSQVTMMFWYRQQPGQSLTLIATANQGSEATYESGFVIDKFPISRPNLTFSTLTVSNMSPEDSSIYLCSVEWVDREVTTEAFFGQGTRLTVV.

The rearrangement joins TRBV27 to TRBJ2-3; 7 nucleotides align to TRBD2. Germline trimming cut 0 bases from V and 0 bases from J; bases unmatched to any gene: 6. CDR3 length: 17 amino acids. Germline V gene lookup returns CDR1 MNHEY and CDR2 SMNVEV (reference sequence). CDR3 DNA sequence: TGTGCCAGCAGTTTATCACTTACTAGCGACAGCACAGATACGCAGTATTTT. This sequence encodes CASSLSLTSDSTDTQYF.

The J gene is TRBJ2-2, the V gene TRBV6-5, with 7 bases matching TRBD1. The CDR3 is made up of 12 amino acids. CDR1 and CDR2 (germline): MNHEY, SVGAGI. Trimming took 6 bases from V and 7 from J; bases not matched to a gene: 2. This CDR3 is CASRTGVGELFF. The CDR3 DNA reads as TGTGCCAGCAGAACAGGGGTCGGGGAGCTGTTTTTT.

This sequence joins TRBV6-2 or TRBV6-3 and TRBJ2-7, with 7 bases aligning to TRBD2. This CDR3 has 16 amino acids. The V gene's germline CDR1 is MNHEY and CDR2 SVGEGT. V shed 6 bases and J 3 bases; nucleotides not matched to a gene: 14. The CDR3 sequence: CASSPLRAGGYYEQYF. In nucleotides, the CDR3 is TGTGCCAGCAGCCCTCTTAGGGCCGGGGGGTACTACGAGCAGTACTTC.

The rearrangement joins TRBV28 to TRBJ1-2; TRBD1 agrees at 7 bases. Germline-derived CDR1 and CDR2 are MDHEN and SYDVKM. The CDR3 runs to 13 residues. V was pared by 3 bases and J by 4 bases, with 2 bases of the junction left unmatched. CDR3 DNA: TGTGCCAGCAGTTTGCAGGGGGGCTATGGCTACACCTTC. Protein sequence: CASSLQGGYGYTF.

Written as DNA, the CDR3 is TGTGCCAGCTCTTCCCCTACAGGCTCTGGGGCCAACGTCCTGACTTTC. Translated: CASSSPTGSGANVLTF. V gene TRBV18 combines with J gene TRBJ2-6; D may be TRBD1 (5 bases). Trimming cost V 6 bases and J 0 bases, with 12 bases left between them. The germline CDR1 and CDR2 sequences are KGHSH and LQKENI. This CDR3 is built from 16 residues.